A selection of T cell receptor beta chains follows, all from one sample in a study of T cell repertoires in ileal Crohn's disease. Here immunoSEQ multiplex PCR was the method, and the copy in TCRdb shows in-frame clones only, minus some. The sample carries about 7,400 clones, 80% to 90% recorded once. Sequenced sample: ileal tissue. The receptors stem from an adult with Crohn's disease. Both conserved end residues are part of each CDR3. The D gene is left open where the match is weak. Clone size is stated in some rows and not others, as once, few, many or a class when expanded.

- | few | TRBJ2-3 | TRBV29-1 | TGCAGCGTTGCAGCGGGAGATACGCAGTATTTT | CSVAAGDTQYF
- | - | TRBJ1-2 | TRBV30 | TGTGCCTGGACACCGCGAGGGTATGGTGGCTACACCTTC | CAWTPRGYGGYTF
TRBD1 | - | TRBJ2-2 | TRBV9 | TGTGCCAGCAGCCTCAGAGGGACAGCAGGGGAGCTGTTTTTT | CASSLRGTAGELFF
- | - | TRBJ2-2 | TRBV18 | TGTGCCAGCTCACCGAATACCCTCGGGGGGCAAAACACCGGGGAGCTGTTTTTT | CASSPNTLGGQNTGELFF
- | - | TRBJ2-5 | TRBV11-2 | TGTGCCAGCAGCTTAGATTTTTTTCTTCTCCGAGAGACCCAGTACTTC | CASSLDFFLLRETQYF
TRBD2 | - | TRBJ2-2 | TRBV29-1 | TGCAGCGTCACTAGCGGGGCGAACACCGGGGAGCTGTTTTTT | CSVTSGANTGELFF
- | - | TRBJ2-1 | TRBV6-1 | TGTGCCAGCAGTGAACTCGCTATTAATGAGCAGTTCTTC | CASSELAINEQFF
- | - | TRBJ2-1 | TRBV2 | TGTGCCAGCGCGTTAAGGAGCTACAATGAGCAGTTCTTC | CASALRSYNEQFF
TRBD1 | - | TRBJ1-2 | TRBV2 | TGTGCCAGCAGTGGGACAGGGGGCCCCGGTATTGGCTATGGCTACACCTTC | CASSGTGGPGIGYGYTF
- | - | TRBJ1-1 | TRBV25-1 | TGTGCCAGCAGCGAGGGCCTGGGAGCTTTCTTT | CASSEGLGAFF
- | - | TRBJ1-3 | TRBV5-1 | TGCGCCAGCAGCTTGGAGATACAGGGTAACTCTGGAAACACCATATATTTT | CASSLEIQGNSGNTIYF
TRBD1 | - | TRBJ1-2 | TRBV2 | TGTGCCAGCAGTGAAACCCCATATCCGGGACAGGGGGCTGGCTACACCTTC | CASSETPYPGQGAGYTF
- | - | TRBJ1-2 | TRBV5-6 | TGTGCCAGCAGCCCACACAGGGACTATGGCTACACCTTC | CASSPHRDYGYTF
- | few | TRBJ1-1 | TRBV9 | TGTGCCAGCAGCGCCTCTATGAACACTGAAGCTTTCTTT | CASSASMNTEAFF
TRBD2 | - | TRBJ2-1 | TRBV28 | TGTGCCAGCAGTTTCGCGGGACTAGCGGAGCGGGAGGGATTCTTC | CASSFAGLAEREGFF
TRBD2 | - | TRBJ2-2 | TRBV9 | TGTGCCAGCAGCCCCAATCCAGGCCCCGGGAGGGGGGAGCTGTTTTTT | CASSPNPGPGRGELFF
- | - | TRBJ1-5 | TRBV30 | TGTGCCTGGAGTACCGGGGGGAATCAGCCCCAGCATTTT | CAWSTGGNQPQHF
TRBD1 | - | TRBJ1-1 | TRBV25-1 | TGTGCCAGCAGGGAATTCGGACAGGCCGAAGCTTTCTTT | CASREFGQAEAFF
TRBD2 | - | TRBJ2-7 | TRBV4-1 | TGCGCCAGCAGCCAAGATCTAGCTAGCGGGAGCTACGAGCAGTACTTC | CASSQDLASGSYEQYF
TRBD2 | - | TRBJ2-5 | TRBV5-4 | TGTGCCAGCAGGCCGGGGGCGGGAGGAAGTGAGACCCAGTACTTC | CASRPGAGGSETQYF
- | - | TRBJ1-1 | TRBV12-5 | TGTGCTAGTGGTCACTTGAACACTGAAGCTTTCTTT | CASGHLNTEAFF
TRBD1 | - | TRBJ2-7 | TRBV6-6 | TGTGCCAGCTCAACCGACAGGGGGGCATACGAGCAGTACTTC | CASSTDRGAYEQYF
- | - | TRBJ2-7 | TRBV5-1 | TGCGCCAGCAGCTTGGATAACGGTTACGAGCAGTACTTC | CASSLDNGYEQYF
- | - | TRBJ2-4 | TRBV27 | TGTGCCAGCAGTTCTCAGAGGGGGGCCAAAAACATTCAGTACTTC | CASSSQRGAKNIQYF
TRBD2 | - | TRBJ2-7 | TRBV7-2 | TGTGCCAGCAGCCCCGCGGGGGTCCCCCTCTACGAGCAGTACTTC | CASSPAGVPLYEQYF
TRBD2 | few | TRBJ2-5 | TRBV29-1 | TGCAGCGTTCAGGGACTAGCGGGAGAATGGGAGACCCAGTACTTC | CSVQGLAGEWETQYF
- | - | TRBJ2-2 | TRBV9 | TGTGCCAGCAGCGTAGTGGAGGGCGGGGAGCTGTTTTTT | CASSVVEGGELFF
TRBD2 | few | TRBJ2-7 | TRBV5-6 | TGTGCCAGCAGCTTAGGACTAGCGGGAGGGACGCGCGAGCAGTACTTC | CASSLGLAGGTREQYF
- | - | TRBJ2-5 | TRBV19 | TGTGCCAGTAGTACAATAACGGCGGGGGAGACCCAGTACTTC | CASSTITAGETQYF
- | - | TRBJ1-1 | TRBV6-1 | TGTGCCAGCACAATAGAAACAGGGCCCTACACTGAAGCTTTCTTT | CASTIETGPYTEAFF
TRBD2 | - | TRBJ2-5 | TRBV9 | TGTGCCAGCAGCTTTAGCGGGACGGAGACCCAGTACTTC | CASSFSGTETQYF
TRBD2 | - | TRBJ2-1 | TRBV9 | TGTGCCAGCAGCGTCGTGGCGGGAGGGATTAACAATGAGCAGTTCTTC | CASSVVAGGINNEQFF
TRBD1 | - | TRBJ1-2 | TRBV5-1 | TGCGCCAGCAGCCTGGGACAGGAAACGAATGGCTACACCTTC | CASSLGQETNGYTF
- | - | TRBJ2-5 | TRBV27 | TGTGCCAGCAGTTTAGGGGGGACGGGGTACCAAGAGACCCAGTACTTC | CASSLGGTGYQETQYF
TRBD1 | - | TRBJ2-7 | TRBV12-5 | TGTGCTAGTGCAAACCAGGGACAGGGGGAGCACGAGCAGTACTTC | CASANQGQGEHEQYF
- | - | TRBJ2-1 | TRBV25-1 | TGTGCCAGCAGTGAATCTCAAGCGGTTAACAATGAGCAGTTCTTC | CASSESQAVNNEQFF
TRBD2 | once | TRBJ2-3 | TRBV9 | TGTGCCAGCAGCGCTGGACTAGCGGGGGGGGATACGCAGTATTTT | CASSAGLAGGDTQYF
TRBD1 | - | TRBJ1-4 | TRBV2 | TGTGCCAGCAATTTGGACAGGCGGGATGAAAAACTGTTTTTT | CASNLDRRDEKLFF
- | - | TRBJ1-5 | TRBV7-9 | TGTGCCAGCAGCGGACAGAATAGCAATCAGCCCCAGCATTTT | CASSGQNSNQPQHF
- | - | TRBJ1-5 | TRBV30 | TGTGCCTGCCAGAGAGCGGTAGGGCAGCCCCAGCATTTT | CACQRAVGQPQHF
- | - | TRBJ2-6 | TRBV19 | TGTGCCAGTTGTTACACTGGGGCCAACGTCCTGACTTTC | CASCYTGANVLTF
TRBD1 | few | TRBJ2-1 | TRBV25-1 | TGTGCCAGCTCTGGCAGGGGGCCGAAAAACATAAACAATGAGCAGTTCTTC | CASSGRGPKNINNEQFF
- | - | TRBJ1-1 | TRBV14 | TGTGCCAGCAGCCAAGCTGGTCGGTTGAACACTGAAGCTTTCTTT | CASSQAGRLNTEAFF
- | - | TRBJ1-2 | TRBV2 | TGTGCCAGCAGTGAGGCAGCTGGACAGCACTATGGCTACACCTTC | CASSEAAGQHYGYTF
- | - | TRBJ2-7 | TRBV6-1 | TGTGCCAGCAGTGAATCGGGACTGCTGTCACAGTACTTC | CASSESGLLSQYF
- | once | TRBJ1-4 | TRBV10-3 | TGTGCCACGCGGTCAGGTCGGGATAATGAAAAACTGTTTTTT | CATRSGRDNEKLFF
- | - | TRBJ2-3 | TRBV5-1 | TGCGCCAGCTCTGAGGGGGGCACAGATACGCAGTATTTT | CASSEGGTDTQYF
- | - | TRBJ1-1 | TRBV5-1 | TGCGCCAGCAGCTTGGGGTCCGGGACACCTGAAGCTTTCTTT | CASSLGSGTPEAFF
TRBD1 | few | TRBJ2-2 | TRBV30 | TGTGCCTCGATTCGACAGGGGGGTATCGGGGAGCTGTTTTTT | CASIRQGGIGELFF
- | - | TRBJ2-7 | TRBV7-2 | TGTGCCAGCAGCCGGAGTTGGGTCGACGAGCAGTACTTC | CASSRSWVDEQYF
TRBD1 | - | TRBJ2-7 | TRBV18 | TGTGCCAGCTCGTCCGGGACAGGGTTCGTGTACGAGCAGTACTTC | CASSSGTGFVYEQYF
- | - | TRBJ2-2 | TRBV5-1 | TGCGCCAGCAGCTTGGACGGGAGCGGGGAGCTGTTTTTT | CASSLDGSGELFF
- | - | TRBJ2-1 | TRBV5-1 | TGCGCCAGCAGCTTGACTAGTAGATCCAATGAGCAGTTCTTC | CASSLTSRSNEQFF
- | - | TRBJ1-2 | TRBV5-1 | TGCGCCAGCAGCCAAACAGGTGGAGGGTATGGCTACACCTTC | CASSQTGGGYGYTF
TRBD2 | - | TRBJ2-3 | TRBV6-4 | TGTGCCAGCAGCGCGACTAGCGGGAGTACAGATACGCAGTATTTT | CASSATSGSTDTQYF